A single TCR beta chain is shown here with its context. This CDR3 is built from 17 residues. J lost 10 bases, V lost 5 bases, and 16 bases had no gene match. Germline CDR1 is SGDLS and CDR2 is YYNGEE. This record comes from a study of blood T cell repertoires in COVID-19. Study context: Some COVID-19 samples were acute and others convalescent; all came from the United States, Italy and Spain.

This table comes from immunoSEQ multiplex PCR, and its TCRdb copy is limited to in-frame clones, with some not included. The repertoire holds about 170,000 clones, approximately 86% seen once, with under 3% in the top ten. While infection was still active, Seattle patients were enrolled and then followed longitudinally. The chain links TRBV9 to TRBJ2-1; 12 bases fit TRBD2. This TCR was recovered from a woman aged 80 or older with COVID-19, enrolled during active disease. Sequenced: peripheral blood. The CDR3 region has the DNA TGTGCCAGCAGTGAAACTAGCGGGAGGTTCCACCTCTCGGAGCAGTTCTTC. Amino acids: CASSETSGRFHLSEQFF.